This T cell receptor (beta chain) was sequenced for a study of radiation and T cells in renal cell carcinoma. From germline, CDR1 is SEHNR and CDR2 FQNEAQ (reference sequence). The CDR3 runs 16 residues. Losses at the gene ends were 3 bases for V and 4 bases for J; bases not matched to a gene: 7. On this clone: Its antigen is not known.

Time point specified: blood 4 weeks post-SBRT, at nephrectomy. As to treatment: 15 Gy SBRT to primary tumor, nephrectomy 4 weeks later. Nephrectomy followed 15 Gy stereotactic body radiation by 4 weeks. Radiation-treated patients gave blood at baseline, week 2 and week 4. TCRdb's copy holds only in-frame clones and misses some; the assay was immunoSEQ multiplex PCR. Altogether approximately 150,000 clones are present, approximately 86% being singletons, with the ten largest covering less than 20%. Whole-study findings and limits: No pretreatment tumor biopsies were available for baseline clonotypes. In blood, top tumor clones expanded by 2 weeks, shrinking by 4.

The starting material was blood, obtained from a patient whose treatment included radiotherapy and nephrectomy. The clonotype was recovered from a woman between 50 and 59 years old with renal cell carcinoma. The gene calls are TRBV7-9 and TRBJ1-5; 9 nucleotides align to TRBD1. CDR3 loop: CASSLTGTGWNQPQHF. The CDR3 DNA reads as TGTGCCAGCAGCTTGACAGGGACAGGGTGGAATCAGCCCCAGCATTTT.